This T cell receptor (beta chain) stems from a study of T-cell reconstitution after alpha-beta-depleted transplantation in children. Whole-study results and caveats: Among T cells one year after transplant, newly produced cells accounted for most counts and diversity. Alpha-beta T cells present about two months after transplant were reported to originate from several hundred expanded graft clones. Recipient T cells and thymic progenitors that survived gave rise to the high TCRbeta diversity observed at day 60 in some patients.

This clonotype was detected many times. Its antigen remains unknown. This CDR3 region has 13 residues. The germline gives CDR1 LNHNV, CDR2 YYDKDF (reference sequence). V was clipped by 2 bases and J by 0 bases, with 5 bases between them. The TCRbeta library incorporated unique molecular identifiers. TCRdb reprocessed the PCR reads via MiXCR and lists one record per CDR3 protein. Here the sample spans 330,000 or so distinct CDR3 sequences, about a tenth being singletons. The V and J genes are TRBV15 and TRBJ2-7; D remains unclear. The origin of this receptor is a boy younger than two with acute myeloid leukemia, due to receive a stem cell transplant. Specimen: PBMCs, collected before TCRalphabeta/CD19-depleted stem cell transplant. CDR3 sequence reads: CATSRRDSYEQYF. In nucleotides, the CDR3 is TGTGCCACCAGCAGAAGGGACTCCTACGAGCAGTACTTC.